The 7 T cell receptor beta chains given below trace back to one sample, sequenced in a study of T cells after yellow fever vaccination. TCRdb re-called the 5' RACE reads through MiXCR, storing one row per CDR3 protein. The table shows 300,000 or so distinct CDR3 sequences, with roughly 8.4% occurring only once. The material sequenced was PBMCs, taken 45 days after the first yellow fever vaccination. The receptors come from a man aged 18 to 35 who received the YFV17D yellow fever vaccine.

This clonotype appeared a few times. CDR3 region: CATSREGDRGNYGYTF. In DNA, the CDR3 is TGTGCCACCAGCAGAGAGGGGGACAGGGGCAACTATGGCTACACCTTC. The chain recombines TRBV15 with TRBJ1-2; 10 bases line up with TRBD1. Germline V gene data show CDR1 as LNHNV and CDR2 as YYDKDF (reference sequence). This CDR3 is 16 amino acids long. Unmatched junction bases numbered 3, after V lost 0 bases and J lost 2 bases.

The chain carries TRBV5-4 and TRBJ2-7, with D possibly matching TRBD2 (5 bases). The CDR3 runs to 13 residues. Germline V gene sequence: CDR1 SGHNT, CDR2 YYREEE (reference sequence). V lost 4 bases, J lost 10 bases, and 18 bases lay in between. CDR3 DNA sequence: TGTGCCAGCAGCGCGTTCGGGGAACCCCTCCAGTACGTC. This encodes CASSAFGEPLQYV.

The V gene is TRBV3-1, the J gene TRBJ1-4, with D tentatively TRBD1 (5 bases). Trimming took off 3 bases at V and 7 bases at J, with 15 bases between the two ends. Germline V gene data show CDR1 as LGHDT and CDR2 as YNNKEL (reference sequence). This CDR3 is 15 amino acids long. CDR3 in DNA: TGTGCCAGCAGCCACGTCGGGGGGAATGGTGAAAAACTGTTTTTT. This encodes CASSHVGGNGEKLFF.

V is TRBV20-1 and J is TRBJ2-3; TRBD2 agrees at 8 bases. J gave up 4 bases and V 3 bases, and 15 bases lay outside the gene matches. The CDR3 is 17 amino acids. Germline V gives CDR1 DFQATT, CDR2 SNEGSKA (reference sequence). DNA of the CDR3: TGCAGTGCTAGGGGGCGGGGGGCAGGGGCCCTAGCAGATACGCAGTATTTT. Its protein is CSARGRGAGALADTQYF.

This rearrangement joins TRBV12-3 or TRBV12-4 to TRBJ2-7; D not certain. V gave up 2 bases and J gave up 7 bases, with 9 bases separating them. The CDR3 loop spans 12 amino acids. The CDR3, as DNA: TGTGCCAGCAGTTTATTTAGGGCAGAGCAGTACTTC. It translates to CASSLFRAEQYF.

This clonotype has just a few counts. The chain combines TRBV6-4 with TRBJ2-3, with D perhaps assigned TRBD1 or TRBD2 (6 bases each). Germline assignment: CDR1 MRHNA and CDR2 SNTAGT. The CDR3 consists of 14 residues. V dropped 6 bases and J dropped 3 bases, with 13 bases sitting between them. CDR3 DNA: TGTGCCAGCAGCCACGAGGGGGGTACAGATACGCAGTATTTT. Residues: CASSHEGGTDTQYF.

This clonotype showed up many times. The rearrangement links TRBV24-1 to TRBJ2-1; no definite D call. Germline CDR1 reads KGHDR; CDR2 reads SFDVKD. The germline V and J ends were trimmed by 0 bases and 6 bases, with 11 bases remaining between them. The CDR3 runs to 15 residues. The CDR3, as DNA: TGTGCCACCAGTGATTTGCCCCGCGGAATCAATGAGCAGTTCTTC. This sequence encodes CATSDLPRGINEQFF.